The clone carrying this T cell receptor (beta chain) has more than one count but fewer than ten. The antigen is undetermined. The data originate from a study of CD8 T cells in ankylosing spondylitis. Regarding the study as a whole: Reportedly, matched ankylosing spondylitis synovial fluid was significantly enriched for disease-linked clones. Past research had described some motif variants in reactive arthritis synovial fluid and blood. Apparently characteristic of ankylosing spondylitis blood was a TCR beta motif (roughly 8 highly homologous variants).

Quantitative 5'-RACE with molecular barcodes was used to make the TCR beta libraries. TCRdb used MiXCR to reprocess the 5' RACE reads, holding one entry per CDR3 protein. The sample includes under 130,000 distinct CDR3 sequences, more than 20% seen only once; the top ten take about 12%. The TCR sequence derives from a male donor with ankylosing spondylitis. The sequenced sample consisted of synovial fluid, either unsorted or a sorted T cell fraction (not recorded which).

The CDR3 loop is CASSSTGLAGGPFPYNEQFF. In nucleotides, the CDR3 is TGTGCCAGCAGTTCGACGGGACTAGCGGGAGGGCCCTTTCCCTACAATGAGCAGTTCTTC. The V gene is TRBV6-2 or TRBV6-3, the J gene TRBJ2-1; 16 bases match TRBD2. Germline trimming cut 4 bases from V and 2 bases from J; bases unmatched to any gene: 11. This CDR3 has 20 residues. The germline CDR1 and CDR2 sequences are MNHEY and SVGEGT.